This passage covers 31 T cell receptor beta chains from one sample sequenced in a study of T-cell memory formation after mild COVID-19. TCRdb re-derived calls from the 5' RACE reads in MiXCR, one entry per CDR3 protein. The sample includes 150,000 to 200,000 distinct CDR3 sequences, about a fifth of them seen just once. The source material was PBMCs or a T cell subset sorted from them (not recorded which). These receptor sequences come from an adult woman who had mild COVID-19 (a few samples of this study predate the infection). Cell type and time point are not known.

This clonotype was recorded many times. The chain couples TRBV20-1 to TRBJ2-5, with 12 bases fitting TRBD2. Trimming took 6 bases from V and 2 from J; bases not matched to a gene: 16. Germline V gene sequence: CDR1 DFQATT, CDR2 SNEGSKA (reference sequence). The CDR3 consists of 18 residues. The CDR3 reads CSAAGASGGGPTQETQYF. In DNA, the CDR3 is TGCAGTGCCGCTGGGGCTAGCGGGGGGGGACCTACACAAGAGACCCAGTACTTC.

The chain employs TRBV27 and TRBJ1-5, with D hard to call. Trimming pared 5 bases from V and 12 bases from J, leaving 17 bases between. CDR3 length equals 13 residues. Germline assignment: CDR1 MNHEY and CDR2 SMNVEV (reference sequence). CDR3 loop: CASSPGPTYLQHF. CDR3 nucleotides: TGTGCCAGCAGTCCCGGACCCACGTATCTCCAGCATTTT.

This sequence joins TRBV19 and TRBJ1-1; no clear D. Germline V gene data show CDR1 as LNHDA and CDR2 as SQIVND (reference sequence). The CDR3 is made up of 13 amino acids. Trimming pared 8 bases from V and 0 bases from J, leaving 10 bases between. CDR3 DNA sequence: TGTGCCAGTGCCGTTAAAATGAACACTGAAGCTTTCTTT. Protein sequence: CASAVKMNTEAFF.

The CDR3, as DNA: TGTGCCAGCAGTTACTCTCCCGGGACTAGCGGGGCCGAGCAGTACTTC. It encodes CASSYSPGTSGAEQYF. V is TRBV6-5 and J is TRBJ2-7, with TRBD2 identical over 13 bases. Germline-derived CDR1 and CDR2 are MNHEY and SVGAGI. There are 16 residues in the CDR3. V shed 0 bases and J 6 bases; nucleotides not matched to a gene: 5.

The sample holds a few counts of this clonotype. The rearrangement joins TRBV7-9 to TRBJ2-7; 13 bases are shared with TRBD2. V lost 5 bases to trimming and J lost 2 bases; unmatched junction nucleotides: 15. Germline V CDR1 and CDR2: SEHNR, FQNEAQ (reference sequence). The CDR3 consists of 19 residues. The CDR3 spells CASSPAPTGTSGTTYEQYF. CDR3 DNA sequence: TGTGCCAGCAGCCCCGCACCGACCGGGACTAGCGGGACTACCTACGAGCAGTACTTC.

This chain links TRBV20-1 with TRBJ1-2; D may be TRBD1 (5 bases). This CDR3 contains 17 residues. The V gene's germline CDR1 is DFQATT and CDR2 SNEGSKA (reference sequence). V lost 3 bases, J lost 3 bases, and 23 bases lay in between. As DNA, the CDR3 is TGCAGTGCTAGTTGGGATAGGGGTCGGATTACGGACTATGGCTACACCTTC. It yields the protein CSASWDRGRITDYGYTF.

This clonotype was detected ten times or more. The genes are TRBV2 and TRBJ2-7; TRBD2 might be the D (7 bases). Germline lookup yields CDR1 SNHLY and CDR2 FYNNEI. The germline V and J ends were trimmed by 6 bases and 2 bases, with 17 bases remaining between them. The CDR3 consists of 15 residues. DNA of the CDR3: TGTGCCAGCAGGCCGCGGGTAGGGGGGGCCTACGAGCAGTACTTC. It translates to CASRPRVGGAYEQYF.

This clonotype was counted between two and nine times. The genes are TRBV12-3 or TRBV12-4 and TRBJ2-7; the D is unclear. V dropped 4 bases and J dropped 4 bases, with 11 bases sitting between them. The CDR3 length is 13 residues. The CDR3 loop is CASSYHPKYEQYF. The CDR3 DNA is TGTGCCAGCAGTTATCACCCCAAGTACGAGCAGTACTTC.

This clonotype occurred a few times. The rearrangement joins TRBV7-9 to TRBJ2-2; possible D gene TRBD2, 5 bases. V was trimmed by 6 bases and J by 1 base, leaving 9 bases between them. CDR1 SEHNR and CDR2 FQNEAQ come from the germline V gene (reference sequence). This CDR3 region has 14 residues. This CDR3 is CASRHRENTGELFF. The DNA of the CDR3 is TGTGCCAGCAGACACCGGGAGAACACCGGGGAGCTGTTTTTT. Supplemented by reference TRBV7-9 and TRBJ2-2, the full variable domain reads DTGVSQNPRHKITKRGQNVTFRCDPISEHNRLYWYRQTLGQGPEFLTYFQNEAQLEKSRLLSDRFSAERPKGSFSTLEIQRTEQGDSAMYLCASRHRENTGELFFGEGSRLTVL.

V and J are TRBV5-4 and TRBJ2-7; 8 nucleotides align to TRBD2. The CDR3 length is 14 residues. The V and J ends lost 4 bases and 3 bases, in that order; junction bases with no gene match: 6. Germline-derived CDR1 and CDR2 are SGHNT and YYREEE (reference sequence). CDR3 region: CASSGGTRGYEQYF. The CDR3 DNA follows: TGTGCCAGCAGCGGGGGGACTAGAGGCTACGAGCAGTACTTC.

This clonotype was observed a handful of times. This chain links TRBV27 with TRBJ2-7, with a weak D call TRBD2 (5 bases). The CDR3 consists of 14 residues. CDR1 is MNHEY, CDR2 SMNVEV, per germline (reference sequence). V was shortened by 6 bases and J by 3 bases, with 15 bases between the two germline ends. The CDR3 sequence is CASRTDSFDYEQYF. The CDR3 DNA is TGTGCCAGCAGGACGGACTCGTTTGACTACGAGCAGTACTTC.

In this sample, this clonotype turned up a few times. The V and J genes are TRBV7-9 and TRBJ2-3; 10 positions match TRBD1. V lost 5 bases to trimming and J lost 6 bases; unmatched junction nucleotides: 17. In germline, CDR1 is SEHNR, CDR2 FQNEAQ (reference sequence). The CDR3 runs to 18 residues. The DNA for the CDR3 is TGTGCCAGCAGCCCCGACGGGGGGACAGGGGAAGTGTGGGATACGCAGTATTTT. It is translated as CASSPDGGTGEVWDTQYF.

The V gene is TRBV7-2, the J gene TRBJ1-2; D is unresolved. Germline CDR1 reads SGHTA; CDR2 reads FQGNSA. V was trimmed by 5 bases and J by 4 bases, leaving 14 bases between them. The CDR3 length is 14 residues. This CDR3 is CASSTPQEIYGYTF. The DNA for the CDR3 is TGTGCCAGCAGCACACCTCAGGAGATCTATGGCTACACCTTC.

Comments on this clonotype: Its ends do not fully match the called genes, so a read error is possible. For the CDR3, the DNA is TGTGCTAGCAGCTTAGCCGTGGAGGGGATGAACACTGAAGCTTTCTTT. Protein product: CASSLAVEGMNTEAFF. The chain employs TRBV7-7 and TRBJ1-1, with D tentatively TRBD1 (5 bases). The CDR3 runs 16 residues. Germline-derived CDR1 and CDR2 are SSHAT and FNYEAQ (reference sequence).

The chain has TRBV14 and TRBJ2-7; 7 bases are shared with TRBD2. CDR1 and CDR2 from the germline V gene are SGHDN and FVKESK. V shed 2 bases and J 3 bases; nucleotides not matched to a gene: 13. The CDR3 is 17 residues long. CDR3 sequence (DNA): TGTGCCAGCAGCCAACGGGTACCGGGAGGCAGGGACTACGAGCAGTACTTC. Translated, it gives CASSQRVPGGRDYEQYF.

This clonotype was counted a few times. The chain carries TRBV7-6 and TRBJ1-3, with D perhaps matching TRBD1 (5 bases). The V end lost 8 bases, the J end lost 0 bases, and 8 bases lay between the germline ends. The CDR3 has 13 residues. Looked up from germline, CDR1 is SGHVS and CDR2 is FNYEAQ. The CDR3 DNA follows: TGTGCCAGCGGGGCAGGCTCTGGAAACACCATATATTTT. It specifies CASGAGSGNTIYF.

J is TRBJ1-5 and V is TRBV5-6; no definite D call. Germline V gene data show CDR1 as SGHDT and CDR2 as YYEEEE. The CDR3 is made up of 14 amino acids. Trimming stripped 6 bases from V and 2 bases from J, with 12 bases between. In DNA form, the CDR3 reads TGTGCCAGCAATTCCTTTGCGGGCAATCAGCCCCAGCATTTT. Translated, it gives CASNSFAGNQPQHF.

The chain combines TRBV7-9 with TRBJ2-7; 7 bases are shared with TRBD2. J gave up 5 bases and V 1 base, and 11 bases lay outside the gene matches. The CDR3 loop spans 16 amino acids. Per germline, CDR1 SEHNR and CDR2 FQNEAQ (reference sequence). The CDR3 here is CASSLGVGGNGDEQYF. CDR3 bases: TGTGCCAGCAGCTTAGGCGTCGGGGGGAACGGCGACGAGCAGTACTTC.

In DNA, the CDR3 is TGCGCCAGCAGCCGGTCGGGTATGGGCCGCATCGATGGCTACACCTTC. It codes for CASSRSGMGRIDGYTF. The rearrangement joins TRBV4-1 to TRBJ1-2; unclear D gene. Per the germline V gene, CDR1 is MGHRA and CDR2 is YSYEKL. The CDR3 totals 16 residues. Trimming took 4 bases from V and 6 from J, leaving 21 bases between them.

In this sample, this clonotype turned up a few times. The CDR3 is CASSLGGTLQETQYF. For the CDR3, the DNA is TGTGCCAGCAGCTTGGGGGGGACGCTACAAGAGACCCAGTACTTC. V usage is TRBV11-2 and J usage is TRBJ2-5; 7 bases fit TRBD2. V dropped 3 bases and J dropped 2; count of bases not matched to a gene: 6. CDR1 SGHAT and CDR2 FQNNGV come from the germline V gene. There are 15 residues in the CDR3.

The chain has TRBV12-3 or TRBV12-4 and TRBJ1-1; D is perhaps TRBD1 (6 bases). The CDR3 loop spans 14 amino acids. Trimming stripped 1 base from V and 8 bases from J, with 14 bases between. The CDR3 DNA reads TGTGCCAGCAGTTTAGACTGGGGGGCTTCGGAAGCTTTCTTT. Translating gives CASSLDWGASEAFF.

V gene TRBV6-2 or TRBV6-3 combines with J gene TRBJ2-1; a possible D gene is TRBD2 (6 bases). Germline loops: CDR1 MNHEY, CDR2 SVGEGT. The CDR3 extends over 14 amino acids. Trimming took 10 bases from V and 0 from J, leaving 13 bases between them. The CDR3 DNA sequence: TGTGCCACCAGGGACTCTAGCTCCTACAATGAGCAGTTCTTC. Its protein product is CATRDSSSYNEQFF.

This clonotype was seen more than once but under ten times. The chain joins TRBV12-3 or TRBV12-4 to TRBJ2-5, with a tentative D call TRBD1 (6 bases). Trimming shortened V by 5 bases and J by 4 bases, and 11 bases separated the two germline ends. The CDR3 length is 13 residues. The CDR3 loop reads CASSPGVRETQYF. CDR3 nucleotide sequence: TGTGCCAGCAGTCCAGGGGTTAGAGAGACCCAGTACTTC.

V usage is TRBV29-1 and J usage is TRBJ2-3; no firm D call. Germline V lookup: CDR1 SQVTM, CDR2 ANQGSEA. Trimming left V 8 bases short and J 1 base short, with 13 bases between. The length of the CDR3 is 13 residues. CDR3 DNA sequence: TGCAGCCCCGGGTGGGCTGGCACAGATACGCAGTATTTT. This gives the protein CSPGWAGTDTQYF.

The rearrangement uses TRBV27 and TRBJ2-3; a weak D match, TRBD2 (5 bases). Germline V gene lookup returns CDR1 MNHEY and CDR2 SMNVEV (reference sequence). The CDR3 has 17 residues. V was cut by 7 bases and J by 1 base, with 21 bases left in between. CDR3 amino acids: CASKPEGRGSGTDTQYF. CDR3 bases: TGTGCCAGCAAGCCAGAAGGTAGAGGGTCTGGCACAGATACGCAGTATTTT.

The chain joins TRBV12-3 or TRBV12-4 to TRBJ2-2, with no clear D. Trimming pared 9 bases from V and 4 bases from J, leaving 6 bases between. The CDR3 loop spans 11 amino acids. The CDR3 sequence: CASWVTGELFF. CDR3 in DNA: TGTGCCAGTTGGGTCACCGGGGAGCTGTTTTTT.

This clonotype was seen a handful of times. V usage is TRBV2 and J usage is TRBJ2-5, with a tentative D call TRBD2 (7 bases). Germline lookup yields CDR1 SNHLY and CDR2 FYNNEI. The CDR3 is 16 residues long. V lost 1 base, J lost 5 bases, and 17 bases lay in between. The DNA for the CDR3 is TGTGCCAGCAGTGAAGGCGCGGGGGCTGCTTGGGAGACCCAGTACTTC. Its translation is CASSEGAGAAWETQYF.

The J gene is TRBJ2-7, the V gene TRBV11-2; 7 bases line up with TRBD2. Trimming removed 2 bases from V and 1 base from J; junction bases left unmatched: 5. The germline V gene has CDR1 SGHAT and CDR2 FQNNGV. This CDR3 has 15 amino acids. The CDR3 loop is CASSLYAGESYEQYF. The CDR3 bases are TGTGCCAGCAGCTTATACGCGGGGGAGTCCTACGAGCAGTACTTC.

This clonotype was recorded a few times. This chain connects TRBV14 to TRBJ2-3; D unresolved. Per the germline V gene, CDR1 is SGHDN and CDR2 is FVKESK. There are 14 residues in the CDR3. V was cut by 1 base and J by 0 bases, with 5 bases left in between. The CDR3 DNA follows: TGTGCCAGCAGCCAAGCGACTAGCACAGATACGCAGTATTTT. It is translated as CASSQATSTDTQYF.

The chain recombines TRBV2 with TRBJ2-1; 9 positions match TRBD1. The trim removed 7 bases at V and 1 base at J, leaving 8 bases unmatched. From germline, CDR1 is SNHLY and CDR2 FYNNEI. The CDR3 spans 16 residues. CDR3 protein: CASIGDRVGSYNEQFF. Written as DNA, the CDR3 is TGTGCCAGCATCGGGGACAGGGTAGGGTCCTACAATGAGCAGTTCTTC. The complete variable domain, with remaining parts taken from reference TRBV2 and TRBJ2-1, reads EPEVTQTPSHQVTQMGQEVILRCVPISNHLYFYWYRQILGQKVEFLVSFYNNEISEKSEIFDDQFSVERPDGSNFTLKIRSTKLEDSAMYFCASIGDRVGSYNEQFFGPGTRLTVL.

In its sample, this clonotype was seen a few times. The genes are TRBV5-1 and TRBJ2-7, with TRBD1 identical over 8 bases. CDR3 length: 15 amino acids. With V trimmed by 4 bases and J by 3 bases, 9 bases remained unmatched. Germline CDR1 is SGHRS and CDR2 is YFSETQ. The DNA for the CDR3 is TGCGCCAGCAGCCCCTACCCCGGGACAGGCTACGAGCAGTACTTC. Translating it yields CASSPYPGTGYEQYF.